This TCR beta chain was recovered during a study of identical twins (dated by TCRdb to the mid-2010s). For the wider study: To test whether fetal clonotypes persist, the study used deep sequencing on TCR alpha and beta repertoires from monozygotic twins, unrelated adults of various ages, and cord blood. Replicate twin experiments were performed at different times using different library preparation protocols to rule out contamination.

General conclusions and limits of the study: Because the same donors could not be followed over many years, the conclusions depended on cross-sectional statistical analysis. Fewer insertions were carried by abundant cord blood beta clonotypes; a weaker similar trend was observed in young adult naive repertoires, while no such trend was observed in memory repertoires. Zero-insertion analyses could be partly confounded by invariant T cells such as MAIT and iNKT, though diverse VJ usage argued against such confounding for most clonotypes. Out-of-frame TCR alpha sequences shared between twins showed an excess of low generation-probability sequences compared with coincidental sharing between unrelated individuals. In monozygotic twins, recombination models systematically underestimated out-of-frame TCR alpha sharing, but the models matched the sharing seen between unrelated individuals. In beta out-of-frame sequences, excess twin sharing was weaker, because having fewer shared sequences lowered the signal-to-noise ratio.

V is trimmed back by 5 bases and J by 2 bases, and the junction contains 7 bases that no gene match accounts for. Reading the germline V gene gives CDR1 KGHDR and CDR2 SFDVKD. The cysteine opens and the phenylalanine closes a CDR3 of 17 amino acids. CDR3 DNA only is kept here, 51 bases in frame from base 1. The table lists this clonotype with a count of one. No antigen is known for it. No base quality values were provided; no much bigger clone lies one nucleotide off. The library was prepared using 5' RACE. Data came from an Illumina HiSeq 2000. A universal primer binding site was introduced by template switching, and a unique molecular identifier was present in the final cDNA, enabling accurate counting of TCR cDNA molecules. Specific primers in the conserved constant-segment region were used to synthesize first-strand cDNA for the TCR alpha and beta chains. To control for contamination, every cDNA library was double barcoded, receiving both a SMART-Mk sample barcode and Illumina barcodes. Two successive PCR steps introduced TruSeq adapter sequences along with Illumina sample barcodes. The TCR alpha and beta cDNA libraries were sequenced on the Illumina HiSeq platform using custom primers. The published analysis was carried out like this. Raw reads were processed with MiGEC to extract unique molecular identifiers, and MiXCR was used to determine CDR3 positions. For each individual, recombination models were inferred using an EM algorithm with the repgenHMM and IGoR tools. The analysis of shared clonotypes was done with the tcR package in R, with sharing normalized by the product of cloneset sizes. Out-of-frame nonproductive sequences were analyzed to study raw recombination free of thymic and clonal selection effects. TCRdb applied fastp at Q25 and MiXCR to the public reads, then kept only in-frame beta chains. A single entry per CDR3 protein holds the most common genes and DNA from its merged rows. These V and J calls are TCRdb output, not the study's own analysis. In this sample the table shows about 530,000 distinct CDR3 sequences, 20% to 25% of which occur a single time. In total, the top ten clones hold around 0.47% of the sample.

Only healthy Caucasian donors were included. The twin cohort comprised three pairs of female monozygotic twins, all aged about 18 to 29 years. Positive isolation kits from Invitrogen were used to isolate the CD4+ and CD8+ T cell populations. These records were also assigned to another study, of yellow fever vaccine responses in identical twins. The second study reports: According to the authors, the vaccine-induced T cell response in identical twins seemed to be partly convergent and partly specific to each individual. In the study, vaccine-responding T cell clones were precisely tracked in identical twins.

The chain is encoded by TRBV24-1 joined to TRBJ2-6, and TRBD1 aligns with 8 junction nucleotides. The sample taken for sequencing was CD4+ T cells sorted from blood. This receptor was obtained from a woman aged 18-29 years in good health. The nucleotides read TGTGCCACCAGTGCTCGACAGGGGACCGCTGGGGCCAACGTCCTGACTTTC. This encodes CATSARQGTAGANVLTF.